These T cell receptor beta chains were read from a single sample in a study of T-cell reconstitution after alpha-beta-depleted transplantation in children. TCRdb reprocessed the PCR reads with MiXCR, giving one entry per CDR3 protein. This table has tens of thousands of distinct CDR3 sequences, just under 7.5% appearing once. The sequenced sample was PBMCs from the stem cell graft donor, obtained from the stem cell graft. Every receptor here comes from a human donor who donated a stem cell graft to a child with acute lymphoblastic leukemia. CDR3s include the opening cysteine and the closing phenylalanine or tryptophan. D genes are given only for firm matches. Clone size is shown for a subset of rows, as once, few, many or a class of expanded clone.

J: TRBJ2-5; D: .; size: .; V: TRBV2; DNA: TGTGCCAGCGGACAGTTAGAGACCCAGTACTTC; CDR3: CASGQLETQYF
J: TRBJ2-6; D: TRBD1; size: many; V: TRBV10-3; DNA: TGTGCCATCAGCTTGGACAGGGGGGTCTTTGGGGCCAACGTCCTGACTTTC; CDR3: CAISLDRGVFGANVLTF
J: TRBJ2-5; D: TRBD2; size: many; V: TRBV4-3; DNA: TGCGCCAGCAGCCGGGCCTCTAGCGGGGGACCGGGAGAGACCCAGTACTTC; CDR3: CASSRASSGGPGETQYF
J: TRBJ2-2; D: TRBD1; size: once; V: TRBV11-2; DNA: TGTGCCAGCAGCTTACCACGACAGGGCTCGAACACCGGGGTGCTGTTTTTT; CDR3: CASSLPRQGSNTGVLFF
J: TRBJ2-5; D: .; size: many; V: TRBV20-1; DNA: TGCAGTGCTAGAACGACCATCCAAGAGACCCAGTACTTC; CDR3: CSARTTIQETQYF
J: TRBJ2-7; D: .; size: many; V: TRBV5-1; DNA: TGCGCCAGCAGCTTTCTTTTAACAGCGATGCCCTACGAGCAGTACTTC; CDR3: CASSFLLTAMPYEQYF
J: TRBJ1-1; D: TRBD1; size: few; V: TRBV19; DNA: TGTGCCAGTACTGATCTTAGGGGGCAGGCTGAAGCTTTCTTT; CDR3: CASTDLRGQAEAFF
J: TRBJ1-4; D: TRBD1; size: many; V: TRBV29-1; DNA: TGCAGCGGACGACTCTCAGGGGGAGGTGAAAAACTGTTTTTT; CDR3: CSGRLSGGGEKLFF
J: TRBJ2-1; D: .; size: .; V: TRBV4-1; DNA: TGCGCCAGCAGCCAAGATCTAGAAGCGGGCCCCTACAATGAGCAGTTCTTC; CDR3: CASSQDLEAGPYNEQFF
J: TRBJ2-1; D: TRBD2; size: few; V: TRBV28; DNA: TGTGCCAGCACCCTAACTAGCGGGAGTTATGAGCAGTTCTTC; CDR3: CASTLTSGSYEQFF
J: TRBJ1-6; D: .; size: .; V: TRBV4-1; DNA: TGCGCCAGCAGCCAAGGCCGGGGATCCCATAATTCACCCCTCCACTTT; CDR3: CASSQGRGSHNSPLHF
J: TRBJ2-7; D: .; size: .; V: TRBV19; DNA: TGTGCCAGTGCCCAAGGACTCTTGGGCGAGCAGTACTTC; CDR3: CASAQGLLGEQYF
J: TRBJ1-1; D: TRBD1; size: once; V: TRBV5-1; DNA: TGCGCCAGCAGCTCCGGGCGGACAGGGTTATTTACGAACACTGAAGCTTTCTTT; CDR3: CASSSGRTGLFTNTEAFF
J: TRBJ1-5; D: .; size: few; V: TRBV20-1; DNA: TGCAGTGCTATAGAACAGCATAATCAGCCCCAGCATTTT; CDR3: CSAIEQHNQPQHF
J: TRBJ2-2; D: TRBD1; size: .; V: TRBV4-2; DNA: TGTGCCAGCAGCCAAGACCGGGGACAGGGGGCGTTCAACACCGGGGAGCTGTTTTTT; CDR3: CASSQDRGQGAFNTGELFF
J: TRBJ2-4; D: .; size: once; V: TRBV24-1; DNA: TGTGCCACCATTGTCGGAGGCAAAAACATTCAGTACTTC; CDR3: CATIVGGKNIQYF
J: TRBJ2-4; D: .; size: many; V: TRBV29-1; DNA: TGCAGCGTAGTCACAGGGAAAAACATTCAGTACTTC; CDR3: CSVVTGKNIQYF
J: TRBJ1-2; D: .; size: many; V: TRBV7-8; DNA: TGTGCCAGCAGCTTAGACCCAGGGTCTAGGGGAGGCTACACCTTC; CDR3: CASSLDPGSRGGYTF
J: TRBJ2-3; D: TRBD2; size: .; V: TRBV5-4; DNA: TGTGCCAGCAGCTTGGAGGGACTAGGCGTGGCAGATACGCAGTATTTT; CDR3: CASSLEGLGVADTQYF
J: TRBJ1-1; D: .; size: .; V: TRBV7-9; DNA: TGTGCCAGCAGCTTTGTATTCAATGGGGATACTGAAGCTTTCTTT; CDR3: CASSFVFNGDTEAFF
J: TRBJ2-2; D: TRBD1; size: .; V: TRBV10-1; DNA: TGCGCCAGCAGTGAGTCGACAGGGGCGAACACCGGGGAGCTGTTTTTT; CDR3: CASSESTGANTGELFF
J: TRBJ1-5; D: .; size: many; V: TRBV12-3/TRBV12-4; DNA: TGTGCCAGCAGCTCTAGGGGTAACCAGCCCCAGCATTTT; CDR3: CASSSRGNQPQHF
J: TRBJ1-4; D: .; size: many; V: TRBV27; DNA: TGTGCCAGCAGTATTCGACGGGGTGGGAAACTGTTTTTT; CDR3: CASSIRRGGKLFF
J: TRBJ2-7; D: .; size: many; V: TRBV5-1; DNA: TGCGCCAGCAGCTTGGAGGGACCAGTTTACGAGCAGTACTTC; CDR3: CASSLEGPVYEQYF
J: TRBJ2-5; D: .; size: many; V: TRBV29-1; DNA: TGCAGCGTTGTGTTCGGGGTGGAAGAGACCCAGTACTTC; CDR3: CSVVFGVEETQYF
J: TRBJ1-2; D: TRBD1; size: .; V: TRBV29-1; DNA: TGCAGCGTTGAGGGGGGGACAGCCGATGATGGCTACACCTTC; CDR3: CSVEGGTADDGYTF
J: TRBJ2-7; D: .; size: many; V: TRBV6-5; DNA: TGTGCCAGCAGTTACTCGACACCGTACGAGCAGTACTTC; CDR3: CASSYSTPYEQYF
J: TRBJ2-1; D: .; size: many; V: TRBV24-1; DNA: TGTGCCACCAGTGACCTACTAGCCGGTGAGCAGTTCTTC; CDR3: CATSDLLAGEQFF
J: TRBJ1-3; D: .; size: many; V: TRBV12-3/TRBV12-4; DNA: TGTGCCAGCAGTCCCCGGACAGTCTCTGGAAACACCATATATTTT; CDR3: CASSPRTVSGNTIYF
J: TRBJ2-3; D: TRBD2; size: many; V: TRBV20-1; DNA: TGCAGTGCTAGTACTAGCGGGACAGATACGCAGTATTTT; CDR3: CSASTSGTDTQYF
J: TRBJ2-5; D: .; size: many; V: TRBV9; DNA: TGTGCCAGCAGCCCCGCGGGGCGCCAAGAGACCCAGTACTTC; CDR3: CASSPAGRQETQYF
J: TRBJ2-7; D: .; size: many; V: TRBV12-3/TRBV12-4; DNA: TGTGCCAGCAGTTTAGGGGGCGGTACCTACGAGCAGTACTTC; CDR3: CASSLGGGTYEQYF